Detailed here is one T cell receptor beta chain. Assay used: immunoSEQ multiplex PCR; TCRdb lists only in-frame clones, some missing. The sample records 720,000 or so clones, approximately 85% being singletons. This entry is derived from a study of shared T cell receptors in the human thymus. The CDR3 loop spans 15 amino acids. Germline CDR1 and CDR2: MNHEY and SVGAGI. V was pared by 5 bases and J by 4 bases, with 15 bases between. The data also belong to a second study, concerning human thymus T cells. Per that paper: Resections removed during corrective heart surgery provided the thymus tissue used. Repertoires from thymus and blood appeared to show biased V and J gene usage. Related research described strongly overlapping thymic repertoires in unrelated people.

The sequenced material came from thymocytes. V gene TRBV6-5 combines with J gene TRBJ1-3; D may be TRBD1 (5 bases). The source of this sequence is a girl in the first two years of life with a congenital heart defect. DNA for the CDR3: TGTGCCAGCAGTCCGGGGGAAGGGGAAGGAAACACCATATATTTT. It specifies CASSPGEGEGNTIYF.